The 10 T cell receptor beta chains in this list originate from one sample, sequenced in a study of T cell responses to AZD1222 COVID-19 vaccine (dated by TCRdb to the early 2020s). According to the study, the label for this sample's time point signals: about 28 days (+/-7) after the second vaccine dose. Receptor libraries were prepared by the immunoSEQ multiplex PCR assay. What TCRdb holds here is the immuneACCESS table cut down to in-frame rearrangements. Part of the clones is not present; checked against another copy, under half of the missing clones reflect an unresolved V gene, and the others are unexplained. In this sample the table shows 95,000 to 110,000 clones, 70% to 90% of which occur a single time. Around 5% of the sample goes to the ten largest clones. Sequencing used peripheral blood, obtained 28 days after the second AZD1222 dose. Receptors originate from an adult who received the AZD1222 COVID-19 vaccine.

The chain combines TRBV6-5 with TRBJ1-2; a weak D match, TRBD1 (6 bases). V was shortened by 6 bases and J by 8 bases, with 16 bases between the two germline ends. The CDR3 consists of 13 residues. Germline V lookup: CDR1 MNHEY, CDR2 SVGAGI. The CDR3: CASRTRGARGYTF. For the CDR3, the DNA is TGTGCCAGCAGGACCAGGGGAGCCCGCGGCTACACCTTC.

The rearrangement uses TRBV6-5 and TRBJ2-1; D unclear. The CDR3 has 13 residues. Deletions cut 0 bases from V and 12 bases from J, with 12 bases between. Germline assignment: CDR1 MNHEY and CDR2 SVGAGI. For the CDR3, the DNA is TGTGCCAGCAGTTACTCGGGCAGAGGTGGGCAGTTCTTC. Encoded protein: CASSYSGRGGQFF.

The chain carries TRBV10-2 and TRBJ1-6; TRBD1 agrees at 10 bases. The CDR3 length is 15 residues. Trimming cost V 5 bases and J 9 bases; bases outside gene matches: 7. CDR1 and CDR2 from the germline V gene are WSHSY and SAAADI. The DNA for the CDR3 is TGCGCCAGCAGTAACCCGACAGGGGGCATTTCACCCCTCCACTTT. As protein: CASSNPTGGISPLHF.

Written as DNA, the CDR3 is TGTGCCACCAGTGCTTCGTGGGGGGCTCTTGGGGGCTACACCTTC. Amino acid sequence: CATSASWGALGGYTF. J is TRBJ1-2 and V is TRBV24-1; TRBD1 is a possible D gene (6 bases). The CDR3 spans 15 residues. V was trimmed by 5 bases and J by 8 bases, leaving 20 bases between them. Per germline, CDR1 KGHDR and CDR2 SFDVKD.

The genes are TRBV7-9 and TRBJ2-1; possible D gene TRBD2, 6 bases. V was shortened by 1 base and J by 0 bases, with 10 bases between the two germline ends. Germline CDR1 is SEHNR and CDR2 is FQNEAQ (reference sequence). This CDR3 comprises 16 residues. The CDR3 spells CASSLGGGFSYNEQFF. CDR3 sequence (DNA): TGTGCCAGCAGCTTAGGTGGGGGGTTCTCCTACAATGAGCAGTTCTTC.

The chain carries TRBV27 and TRBJ2-1; 8 bases match TRBD2. V shed 2 bases, J shed 0 bases, and the junction held 6 bases outside the gene matches. Germline-derived CDR1 and CDR2 are MNHEY and SMNVEV (reference sequence). The CDR3 totals 17 residues. The DNA of the CDR3 is TGTGCCAGCAGTTTAGGAGCGGGGGCCCTCTCCTACAATGAGCAGTTCTTC. Its translation: CASSLGAGALSYNEQFF.

This clone was picked up one time. V usage is TRBV7-2 and J usage is TRBJ2-3; 7 positions agree with TRBD2. The CDR3 has 15 residues. CDR1 and CDR2 from the germline V gene are SGHTA and FQGNSA. After removal of 3 bases from V and 1 base from J, the junction contained 4 bases not matched to a gene. The DNA of the CDR3 is TGTGCCAGCAGCTTTCGTGGACTAGGCACAGATACGCAGTATTTT. This gives the protein CASSFRGLGTDTQYF.

The J gene is TRBJ1-5, the V gene TRBV7-6; no clear D. Germline V CDR1 and CDR2: SGHVS, FNYEAQ. Trimming removed 5 bases at V and 0 bases at J, with 17 bases between. The CDR3 is 17 residues long. CDR3 DNA sequence: TGTGCCAGCAGCCCAGCGCCCGTGAAGGATAGCAATCAGCCCCAGCATTTT. Its protein is CASSPAPVKDSNQPQHF.

V is TRBV6-5 and J is TRBJ2-7; 7 bases agree with TRBD1. CDR3 length: 15 residues. Losses at the gene ends were 6 bases for V and 2 bases for J; bases not matched to a gene: 10. The V gene's germline CDR1 is MNHEY and CDR2 SVGAGI. CDR3 nucleotides: TGTGCCAGCAGCAGCGGACAGGCCGGCGCCTACGAGCAGTACTTC. Translated: CASSSGQAGAYEQYF.

V is TRBV2 and J is TRBJ2-7, with 8 bases that match TRBD1. From germline, CDR1 is SNHLY and CDR2 FYNNEI. V lost 10 bases, J lost 3 bases, and 8 bases stayed unmatched. This CDR3 has 13 amino acids. CDR3 residues: CANALTGDYEQYF. As DNA, the CDR3 is TGTGCCAATGCGTTGACAGGGGACTACGAGCAGTACTTC.